This T cell receptor beta chain was sequenced during a study of T cell responses to AZD1222 COVID-19 vaccine. Turning to the study itself: The analysis combined second doses at about 4 or about 12 weeks. Study results and caveats: Unmutated variant regions are reportedly the target of nearly half of TCRs that are spike-specific. There were mostly white British donors and more females than males, and clonal diversity was possibly underestimated. No repertoire was sampled before or during the peak T cell response, only after it.

This CDR3 has 9 residues. The germline V and J ends were trimmed by 7 bases and 3 bases, with 0 bases remaining between them. The repertoire was sequenced with immunoSEQ multiplex PCR; TCRdb's copy has only in-frame clones and lacks some. The data contain 95,000 to 150,000 clones, 92% of them singletons. As concerns this clone: The antigen is unknown.

This chain joins TRBV12-3 or TRBV12-4 and TRBJ1-1; D gene uncertain. The clonotype was recovered from an adult in good health. Sequences were derived from peripheral blood, sampled on day 0 of AZD1222 vaccination. This chain's CDR3 is CASNTEAFF. The CDR3 DNA is TGTGCCAGCAACACTGAAGCTTTCTTT.